The clone carrying this TCR beta chain came up a few times. The antigen is undetermined. Amplification of the TCR beta CDR3 regions used RNA transcripts (as template). In the first round, RT-PCR was carried out with HTBI primers, and a multiplex PCR formed the second round. TCRdb redid the calling of the multiplex PCR reads with MiXCR, one entry per CDR3 protein. The sample has more than 550,000 distinct CDR3 sequences; more than 40% are singletons. CDR3 length: 15 amino acids. Germline CDR1 SQVTM, CDR2 ANQGSEA. V was clipped by 3 bases and J by 7 bases; unmatched bases: 8. The sample comes from a study of Graves' ophthalmopathy and Graves' hyperthyroidism. General observations from the study: Sensitivity reached less than 71% and specificity 72% to 80% when the model predicted ophthalmopathy progression.

Under 3 months in duration, the ophthalmopathy in affected donors had moderate-to-severe activity, CAS ≥3 and NOSPECS ≥4. Patients were diagnosed from clinical symptoms, serum thyroxine, TRAb, thyroid ultrasound and orbital computed tomography. Isolation of PBMCs was performed using 9 to 10 ml of fresh peripheral blood. This sequence originates from an adult man with Graves' ophthalmopathy. The genes are TRBV29-1 and TRBJ2-1; the match to TRBD2 covers 11 bases. The sample taken for sequencing was peripheral blood. The CDR3 here is CSVEATSGSFNEQFF. For the CDR3, the DNA is TGCAGCGTTGAGGCAACTAGCGGGAGCTTTAATGAGCAGTTCTTC.